Listed below are T cell receptor beta chains from one sample, sequenced in a study of blood T cells in healthy people across ages. TCRdb independently ran MiXCR on the 5' RACE reads; one entry per CDR3 protein. The table records some 1,500,000 distinct CDR3 sequences, about 42% of them present only once. Material: blood. These receptors came from a woman under 30 in good health. The CDR3 runs from the conserved cysteine through the conserved F or W. The order of the fields is CDR3 DNA, CDR3 protein, V gene, J gene, clone size, D gene. The D gene is left open where the match is weak. For some rows the clone size is stated as once, few or many, or as a class when expanded; others skip it.

DNA: TGCGCCAGCAGCCAAGTAAGACCCCCAACAGGGGCCTATGGCTACACCTTC
CDR3: CASSQVRPPTGAYGYTF
V: TRBV4-3
J: TRBJ1-2
size: few
D: TRBD1

DNA: TGTGCCAGCAGTTGGGCCCCGGGACTAGCGGGAGCAACCACAGATACGCAGTATTTT
CDR3: CASSWAPGLAGATTDTQYF
V: TRBV28
J: TRBJ2-3
size: .
D: TRBD2

DNA: TGCAGCGTTGGGAACGACAGGGGTAGGGCCTACGAGCAGTACTTC
CDR3: CSVGNDRGRAYEQYF
V: TRBV29-1
J: TRBJ2-7
size: .
D: TRBD1

DNA: TGCAGTGCTAGAGACAGGGAGTCCTACAATGAGCAGTTCTTC
CDR3: CSARDRESYNEQFF
V: TRBV20-1
J: TRBJ2-1
size: .
D: .

DNA: TGCGCCAGCAGCCAACCGGTAGTTGGCGGCAAAAACATTCAGTACTTC
CDR3: CASSQPVVGGKNIQYF
V: TRBV4-1
J: TRBJ2-4
size: few
D: .

DNA: TGTGCCAGCAGCTACCAGGGGAGGCGAGAGACCCAGTACTTC
CDR3: CASSYQGRRETQYF
V: TRBV7-2
J: TRBJ2-5
size: few
D: .

DNA: TGTGCCAGCAGTTTCGACAGGGGGAACGAGCAGTACTTC
CDR3: CASSFDRGNEQYF
V: TRBV27
J: TRBJ2-7
size: .
D: TRBD1

DNA: TGTGCCAGCAGTTACTCGAGAGGGTCCGCTGAAGCTTTCTTT
CDR3: CASSYSRGSAEAFF
V: TRBV6-5
J: TRBJ1-1
size: few
D: .

DNA: TGTGCCAGCTCACCACCCTTGAGGGATGAAAAACTGTTTTTT
CDR3: CASSPPLRDEKLFF
V: TRBV18
J: TRBJ1-4
size: few
D: .

DNA: TGTGCCAGTACCGGGACTAGCGGGGACAATGAGCAGTTCTTC
CDR3: CASTGTSGDNEQFF
V: TRBV19
J: TRBJ2-1
size: .
D: TRBD2

DNA: TGTGCCAGCAGCTTTCAGGGGGCTAACTTCTATGGCTACACCTTC
CDR3: CASSFQGANFYGYTF
V: TRBV7-2
J: TRBJ1-2
size: once
D: TRBD1

DNA: TGTGCCAGCAGTTTTGGAGGGGGCAAGGAGACCCAGTACTTC
CDR3: CASSFGGGKETQYF
V: TRBV27
J: TRBJ2-5
size: .
D: .

DNA: TGCGCCAGCAGCTTGGGCCCAGTCCTAGCCAAAAACATTAAGTACTTC
CDR3: CASSLGPVLAKNIKYF
V: TRBV5-1
J: TRBJ2-4
size: .
D: .

DNA: TGTGCCAGCAGTCAATTCACGGGGGGGAATGAGCAGTACTTC
CDR3: CASSQFTGGNEQYF
V: TRBV7-9
J: TRBJ2-5
size: .
D: TRBD2

DNA: TGTGCCAGCAGCCAAGAGGTAGGACAGGGTGTCTACGAGCAGTACTTC
CDR3: CASSQEVGQGVYEQYF
V: TRBV4-2
J: TRBJ2-7
size: .
D: TRBD1

DNA: TGTGCCAGCAGCCCCCAGGAGGGCTTGCAGTTCTTC
CDR3: CASSPQEGLQFF
V: TRBV7-2
J: TRBJ2-1
size: .
D: .

DNA: TGTGCCATCCAAGATGGCTACAAAAACATTCAGTTCTTC
CDR3: CAIQDGYKNIQFF
V: TRBV10-3
J: TRBJ2-1
size: .
D: .

DNA: TGTGCCAGCAGGGACACCTACTACGAGCAGTACTTC
CDR3: CASRDTYYEQYF
V: TRBV25-1
J: TRBJ2-7
size: .
D: .

DNA: TGCGCCAGCAGCCAAGCTTTTCGGCGCCATGAGCAGTTCTTC
CDR3: CASSQAFRRHEQFF
V: TRBV4-3
J: TRBJ2-1
size: few
D: .

DNA: TGTGCCACCAGCAGGGGGACAGGGGTTCCAGATACGCAGTATTTT
CDR3: CATSRGTGVPDTQYF
V: TRBV15
J: TRBJ2-3
size: .
D: TRBD1

DNA: TGCAGTGCTAATCCCACAGGGCACACTGAAGCTTTCTTT
CDR3: CSANPTGHTEAFF
V: TRBV20-1
J: TRBJ1-1
size: .
D: .

DNA: TGTGCCAGCAGCACGCAACTAGTTGGGGCAGATACGCAGTATTTT
CDR3: CASSTQLVGADTQYF
V: TRBV7-2
J: TRBJ2-3
size: .
D: .

DNA: TGTGCCAGCAGTGAAGAATTCCTAAACCAAAACATTCAGTACTTC
CDR3: CASSEEFLNQNIQYF
V: TRBV2
J: TRBJ2-4
size: .
D: .

DNA: TGCGCCAGCAGCTACGACCCAGGTCCCTCTGGGGCCAACGTCCTGACTTTC
CDR3: CASSYDPGPSGANVLTF
V: TRBV4-3
J: TRBJ2-6
size: few
D: .

DNA: TGCGCCAGCAGCCGAAGTACGGCCGAGGGGCTGGGTAATGAAAAACTGTTTTTT
CDR3: CASSRSTAEGLGNEKLFF
V: TRBV4-3
J: TRBJ1-4
size: .
D: .

DNA: TGTGCCAGCAAAGAGACAGGGACCACAGATACGCAGTATTTT
CDR3: CASKETGTTDTQYF
V: TRBV2
J: TRBJ2-3
size: .
D: TRBD1

DNA: TGCAGTGCTAGAGGCCTGCGGTCTAGCGGGAGAGGAGAGACCCAGTACTTC
CDR3: CSARGLRSSGRGETQYF
V: TRBV20-1
J: TRBJ2-5
size: .
D: TRBD2

DNA: TGTGCCACCCAACCCCCGAACACCGGGGAGCTGTTTTTT
CDR3: CATQPPNTGELFF
V: TRBV24-1
J: TRBJ2-2
size: .
D: .

DNA: TGTGCCAGCACCTACGGGACAGACAGCAATGAGCAGTTCTTC
CDR3: CASTYGTDSNEQFF
V: TRBV6-5
J: TRBJ2-1
size: few
D: TRBD1

DNA: TGCAGTGCTCAGGGGACAGCGTATAGCAATCAGCCCCAGCATTTT
CDR3: CSAQGTAYSNQPQHF
V: TRBV20-1
J: TRBJ1-5
size: .
D: TRBD1

DNA: TGTGCCAGCAGGGACACAGGGACGGAGACCCAGTACTTC
CDR3: CASRDTGTETQYF
V: TRBV2
J: TRBJ2-5
size: few
D: .

DNA: TGTGCCAGCGGAGCCCCGGGCTTCAATCAGCCCCAGCATTTT
CDR3: CASGAPGFNQPQHF
V: TRBV6-2/TRBV6-3
J: TRBJ1-5
size: .
D: .

DNA: TGCAGCGCACATCTAGGGGGAGGGACATACAATGAGCAGTTCTTC
CDR3: CSAHLGGGTYNEQFF
V: TRBV29-1
J: TRBJ2-1
size: .
D: .

DNA: TGCGCCAGCAGCCCGGATGCCTCGGATGGCTACACCTTC
CDR3: CASSPDASDGYTF
V: TRBV5-1
J: TRBJ1-2
size: .
D: .

DNA: TGTGCCAGCAGTGAGTGGGTTGGTGGCACTGAAGCTTTCTTT
CDR3: CASSEWVGGTEAFF
V: TRBV2
J: TRBJ1-1
size: .
D: .

DNA: TGTGCCAGCAGTTTAAGAACGCAACACTCCTACGAGCAGTACTTC
CDR3: CASSLRTQHSYEQYF
V: TRBV12-3/TRBV12-4
J: TRBJ2-7
size: .
D: .

DNA: TGTGCCAGCAGCCCGAACAGGGCCCTCCAAGAGACCCAGTACTTC
CDR3: CASSPNRALQETQYF
V: TRBV11-3
J: TRBJ2-5
size: .
D: .

DNA: TGCAGTGCTCCGTTACTAGCGGGAGGGCCTGGCGAGCAGTACTTC
CDR3: CSAPLLAGGPGEQYF
V: TRBV20-1
J: TRBJ2-7
size: .
D: TRBD2

DNA: TGCGCCAGCAGCCGTGACAGGGGAGAGACCCAGTACTTC
CDR3: CASSRDRGETQYF
V: TRBV12-3/TRBV12-4
J: TRBJ2-5
size: many
D: TRBD1

DNA: TGTGCCAGCAGCGTAGGGGGGTCGGAAGAGACCCAGTACTTC
CDR3: CASSVGGSEETQYF
V: TRBV9
J: TRBJ2-5
size: .
D: .

DNA: TGTGCCAGCAGCGGGACAGGGGTATTCTCCTACGAGCAGTACTTC
CDR3: CASSGTGVFSYEQYF
V: TRBV12-3/TRBV12-4
J: TRBJ2-7
size: .
D: TRBD1